The 24 T cell receptor beta chains given below trace back to one sample, sequenced in a study of T cell responses to AZD1222 COVID-19 vaccine. The method was immunoSEQ multiplex PCR; TCRdb's version includes in-frame clones alone and lacks a portion of them. The table includes some 140,000 clones, about 92% detected once. The sample in question was peripheral blood, obtained on day 0 of AZD1222 vaccination. These TCRs come from an adult in good health.

The rearrangement links TRBV6-1 to TRBJ1-5, with 10 bases matching TRBD1. The CDR3 is 17 amino acids. Losses at the gene ends were 4 bases for V and 4 bases for J; bases not matched to a gene: 10. The germline CDR1 and CDR2 sequences are MNHNS and SASEGT. The CDR3 region has the DNA TGTGCCAGCAGTGCCCCTCCGGGACAGGGGACTAATCAGCCCCAGCATTTT. It is translated as CASSAPPGQGTNQPQHF.

This chain joins TRBV19 and TRBJ2-1, with 12 bases lining up with TRBD2. This CDR3 is built from 13 residues. J lost 8 bases, V lost 10 bases, and 6 bases had no gene match. Germline CDR1 is LNHDA and CDR2 is SQIVND (reference sequence). The CDR3 protein is CATRTSGDYEQFF. The CDR3 nucleotides are TGTGCCACTAGGACTAGCGGGGACTATGAGCAGTTCTTC.

V usage is TRBV3-1 (or the pseudogene TRBV3-2) and J usage is TRBJ1-1; D perhaps matches TRBD1 (6 bases). The CDR3 contains 12 residues. Germline assignment: CDR1 LGHDT and CDR2 YNNKEL (reference sequence). V was pared by 4 bases and J by 3 bases, with 6 bases between. The CDR3 spells CASSPGDTEAFF. The CDR3 bases are TGTGCCAGCAGCCCAGGGGACACTGAAGCTTTCTTT.

This chain uses TRBV6-6 with TRBJ2-3; D remains ambiguous. From germline, CDR1 is MNHNY and CDR2 SVGAGI (reference sequence). V lost 6 bases and J lost 1, with 11 bases in between. The CDR3 consists of 14 residues. In DNA, the CDR3 is TGTGCCAGCAGGGTTGGGGTAGGCACAGATACGCAGTATTTT. Translating gives CASRVGVGTDTQYF.

This chain links TRBV6-4 with TRBJ2-2; TRBD1 matches 10 bases. Trimming at V came to 6 bases and at J to 4 bases, leaving 2 bases not matched to a gene. The CDR3 covers 14 residues. Germline loops: CDR1 MRHNA, CDR2 SNTAGT. This CDR3 is CASSGQGGTGELFF. The CDR3 DNA sequence: TGTGCCAGCAGCGGACAGGGGGGCACCGGGGAGCTGTTTTTT.

The chain joins TRBV29-1 to TRBJ2-7, with D perhaps given as TRBD1 or TRBD2 (6 bases each). This CDR3 region has 14 residues. In germline, CDR1 is SQVTM, CDR2 ANQGSEA. V was pared by 2 bases and J by 2 bases, with 13 bases between. The CDR3 DNA follows: TGCAGCGTTGAACATCTGGAGGGGGCCTACGAGCAGTACTTC. It is translated as CSVEHLEGAYEQYF.

This chain connects TRBV14 to TRBJ2-1, with TRBD2 as a possible D gene (5 bases). Trimming took off 1 base at V and 2 bases at J, with 9 bases between the two ends. CDR1 and CDR2 from the germline V gene are SGHDN and FVKESK. There are 15 residues in the CDR3. DNA for the CDR3: TGTGCCAGCAGCCAAGTAACGGGGACCTACAATGAGCAGTTCTTC. Translated: CASSQVTGTYNEQFF.

The chain uses TRBV18 and TRBJ2-2; D remains unclear. Germline V gene data show CDR1 as KGHSH and CDR2 as LQKENI. The V end was cut by 5 bases, the J end by 4 bases, with 5 bases between. This CDR3 is 12 amino acids long. The CDR3: CASSALTGELFF. The CDR3 region has the DNA TGTGCCAGCTCAGCCCTCACCGGGGAGCTGTTTTTT. The whole variable domain, filled in from reference TRBV18 and TRBJ2-2, reads NAGVMQNPRHLVRRRGQEARLRCSPMKGHSHVYWYRQLPEEGLKFMVYLQKENIIDESGMPKERFSAEFPKEGPSILRIQQVVRGDSAAYFCASSALTGELFFGEGSRLTVL.

This clone is a singleton in its sample. The chain uses TRBV4-1 and TRBJ1-4, with no clear D. Germline CDR1 and CDR2: MGHRA and YSYEKL. This CDR3 contains 12 residues. The V gene lost 0 bases and the J gene lost 10 bases, with 6 bases spanning the gap. In nucleotides, the CDR3 is TGCGCCAGCAGCCAAGAAACGGGAAAACTGTTTTTT. Protein product: CASSQETGKLFF.

The chain uses TRBV13 and TRBJ1-2; D is unclear. V lost 1 base and J lost 7, with 19 bases in between. CDR3 length equals 16 residues. The germline gives CDR1 PRHDT, CDR2 FYEKMQ (reference sequence). CDR3 nucleotides: TGTGCCAGCAGCTTAGTTGACCAGGCCTGGGAGAGTGGCTACACCTTC. Residues: CASSLVDQAWESGYTF.

CDR3 nucleotide sequence: TGTGCCAGCAGCTTAGTAGCGGGGGGAATCACAGATACGCAGTATTTT. Translation: CASSLVAGGITDTQYF. V gene TRBV7-2 combines with J gene TRBJ2-3; 10 nucleotides match TRBD2. Germline trimming cut 1 base from V and 2 bases from J; bases unmatched to any gene: 3. CDR3 length: 16 amino acids. Germline V gene lookup returns CDR1 SGHTA and CDR2 FQGNSA.

The chain uses TRBV5-5 and TRBJ2-5; TRBD1 agrees at 10 bases. This CDR3 comprises 14 residues. CDR1 and CDR2 (germline): SGHKS, YYEKEE (reference sequence). V shed 4 bases and J 5 bases; nucleotides not matched to a gene: 5. The chain's CDR3 is CASSLGGQGETQYF. In nucleotides, the CDR3 is TGTGCCAGCAGCCTGGGGGGACAGGGGGAGACCCAGTACTTC.

The chain combines TRBV6-2 or TRBV6-3 with TRBJ2-2; D gene uncertain. The V gene lost 6 bases and the J gene lost 1 base, with 3 bases spanning the gap. This CDR3 is built from 12 residues. Germline V gene sequence: CDR1 MNHEY, CDR2 SVGEGT. The CDR3, as DNA: TGTGCCAGCAGCCAGAACACCGGGGAGCTGTTTTTT. Its protein product is CASSQNTGELFF.

This clone has more than one count but fewer than ten. The V call is TRBV7-2, the J call TRBJ2-1; possible D gene TRBD1, 6 bases. The CDR3 is 16 residues long. Trimming shortened V by 5 bases and J by 4 bases, and 18 bases separated the two germline ends. Germline-derived CDR1 and CDR2 are SGHTA and FQGNSA. This CDR3 is CASSPRPGDTYNEQFF. The CDR3 coding sequence is TGTGCCAGCAGCCCGAGGCCCGGGGACACTTACAATGAGCAGTTCTTC.

The J gene is TRBJ2-1, the V gene TRBV19; no clear D. The CDR3 runs 15 residues. The germline CDR1 and CDR2 sequences are LNHDA and SQIVND (reference sequence). V was clipped by 3 bases and J by 4 bases, with 13 bases between them. The CDR3 sequence is CASSIASYPYNEQFF. DNA of the CDR3: TGTGCCAGTAGTATCGCGTCCTACCCTTACAATGAGCAGTTCTTC.

In its sample, this clone was seen once. For the CDR3, the DNA is TGTGCCAGCAGCTTAGGGGGGCAGGCCAACTACGAGCAGTACTTC. Protein product: CASSLGGQANYEQYF. The chain combines TRBV13 with TRBJ2-7, with D perhaps matching TRBD1 (5 bases). The CDR3 covers 15 residues. The ends were cut back, 0 bases at V and 3 bases at J, with 12 bases in the middle. CDR1 is PRHDT, CDR2 FYEKMQ, per germline (reference sequence). The full variable domain, in which reference TRBV13 and TRBJ2-7 provide the parts outside the CDR3, is AAGVIQSPRHLIKEKRETATLKCYPIPRHDTVYWYQQGPGQDPQFLISFYEKMQSDKGSIPDRFSAQQFSDYHSELNMSSLELGDSALYFCASSLGGQANYEQYFGPGTRLTVT.

The chain links TRBV3-1 (or the pseudogene TRBV3-2) to TRBJ2-2; 7 bases fit TRBD1. Germline trimming cut 4 bases from V and 1 base from J; bases unmatched to any gene: 6. Per germline, CDR1 LGHDT and CDR2 YNNKEL (reference sequence). The CDR3 has 16 amino acids. The CDR3 region has the DNA TGTGCCAGCAGCCCCTGGGACAGAAAGAACACCGGGGAGCTGTTTTTT. This translates into CASSPWDRKNTGELFF.

The chain is built from TRBV11-2 and TRBJ2-5; D may match TRBD1 or TRBD2 (7 bases each). The CDR3 is 17 residues long. Per germline, CDR1 SGHAT and CDR2 FQNNGV. Trimming left V 5 bases short and J 2 bases short, with 21 bases between. This CDR3 reads CASSPLFGRGRQETQYF. CDR3 DNA sequence: TGTGCCAGCAGCCCCTTGTTTGGGAGGGGGCGGCAAGAGACCCAGTACTTC.

The rearrangement links TRBV19 to TRBJ1-3; tentatively, D is TRBD1 (5 bases). V gave up 3 bases and J gave up 0 bases, with 6 bases separating them. Germline lookup yields CDR1 LNHDA and CDR2 SQIVND (reference sequence). CDR3 size: 14 residues. The CDR3 loop reads CASSIDSSGNTIYF. In nucleotides, the CDR3 is TGTGCCAGTAGTATTGACAGCTCTGGAAACACCATATATTTT.

This clone is a singleton in its sample. The chain has TRBV28 and TRBJ2-7; D remains ambiguous. Germline V gene data show CDR1 as MDHEN and CDR2 as SYDVKM. Deletions cut 2 bases from V and 2 bases from J, with 7 bases between. CDR3 size: 13 residues. The CDR3 is CASSLLTAYEQYF. The DNA for the CDR3 is TGTGCCAGCAGTTTACTTACAGCCTACGAGCAGTACTTC.

The chain employs TRBV6-1 and TRBJ1-2; 10 bases match TRBD1. Losses at the gene ends were 1 base for V and 3 bases for J; bases not matched to a gene: 8. The CDR3 consists of 17 residues. Germline V gene sequence: CDR1 MNHNS, CDR2 SASEGT. In nucleotides, the CDR3 is TGTGCCAGCAGTGAAGGGATAACGGGACAGGGGTACTATGGCTACACCTTC. Its translation: CASSEGITGQGYYGYTF.

The chain employs TRBV5-6 and TRBJ1-5, with 10 bases aligning to TRBD1. CDR1 is SGHDT and CDR2 is YYEEEE in the germline V gene. V lost 4 bases, J lost 5 bases, and 6 bases stayed unmatched. This CDR3 is built from 15 residues. The CDR3 DNA sequence: TGTGCCAGCAGCACAACCGGGACAGGGGATCAGCCCCAGCATTTT. Its protein product is CASSTTGTGDQPQHF. The variable domain in full, completed from reference TRBV5-6 and TRBJ1-5, reads DAGVTQSPTHLIKTRGQQVTLRCSPKSGHDTVSWYQQALGQGPQFIFQYYEEEERQRGNFPDRFSGHQFPNYSSELNVNALLLGDSALYLCASSTTGTGDQPQHFGDGTRLSIL.

The chain employs TRBV30 and TRBJ1-2, with 7 bases that match TRBD1. CDR3 length equals 17 residues. V shed 1 base, J shed 0 bases, and the junction held 11 bases outside the gene matches. CDR1 is GTSNPN and CDR2 is SVGIG in the germline V gene (reference sequence). DNA for the CDR3: TGTGCCTGGAGTGCCCAGGGGGGAAGGGGATCTAACTATGGCTACACCTTC. It translates to CAWSAQGGRGSNYGYTF.

V usage is TRBV28 and J usage is TRBJ2-6; no clear D. V shed 7 bases and J shed 4 bases, with 8 bases lying between them. The CDR3 contains 13 residues. CDR1 is MDHEN, CDR2 SYDVKM, per germline. The CDR3 is CASTERGANVLTF. In nucleotides, the CDR3 is TGTGCCAGCACCGAGAGAGGGGCCAACGTCCTGACTTTC.